This T cell receptor (beta chain) was captured in a study of regulatory T cells in long-lasting Graves disease. Study-level points and caveats: The number of shared public clonotypes was higher in persistent patients (about 3,000) than new patients (approximately 1,000).

The time point is: newly diagnosed GD, antithyroid drugs for less than 3 months. Isolated PBMC RNA provided the starting material for the TCR library. Assembly of TCR beta libraries relied on iRepertoire HTBI primers together with Arm-PCR of CDR3 regions. Authors' analysis steps: Across samples, over 55 TRBV and some 14 TRBJ segments were found. MiXCR was run by TCRdb on the multiplex PCR reads, yielding one entry per CDR3 protein. The V and J calls and clone size come from TCRdb's table, not from the authors' own analysis. The sample contains 620,000 or so distinct CDR3 sequences, 16% of which appear only once. This clonotype was counted at least ten times. Its antigen remains unidentified. V was cut by 1 base and J by 3 bases, with 6 bases left in between. This CDR3 has 12 amino acids. Germline V CDR1 and CDR2: SQVTM, ANQGSEA. These records were also assigned to another study, of T cells in Graves' hyperthyroidism and ophthalmopathy. That work contributes: Among clonotypes expanded in thyroid above 0.001, most were also found in blood. Ophthalmopathy was distinguished from stable hyperthyroidism by 13 V-J signatures.

The TCR comes from a woman in her twenties or thirties with Graves disease. The chain is built from TRBV29-1 and TRBJ1-2; D not certain. Sequenced here: peripheral blood mononuclear cells (PBMCs), sampled at new diagnosis, from a patient treated with antithyroid drugs. The CDR3 loop is CSVEAVYYGYTF. CDR3 nucleotides: TGCAGCGTTGAAGCTGTTTACTATGGCTACACCTTC.